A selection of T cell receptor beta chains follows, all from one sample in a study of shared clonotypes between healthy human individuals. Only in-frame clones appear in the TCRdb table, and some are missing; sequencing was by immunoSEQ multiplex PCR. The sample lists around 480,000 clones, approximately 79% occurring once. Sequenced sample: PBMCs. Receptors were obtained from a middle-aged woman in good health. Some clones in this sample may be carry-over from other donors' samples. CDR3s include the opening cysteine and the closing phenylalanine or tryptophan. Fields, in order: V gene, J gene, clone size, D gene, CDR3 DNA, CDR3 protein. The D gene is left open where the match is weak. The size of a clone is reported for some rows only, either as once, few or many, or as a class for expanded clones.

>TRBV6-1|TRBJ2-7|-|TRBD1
TGTGCCAGCACCTGGACAGGGCTCTCCTACGAGCAGTACTTC
CASTWTGLSYEQYF
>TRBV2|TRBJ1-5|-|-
TGTGCCAGCAGTGGAGTCGGATTTTTCGGGGGAGGTATTAGCAATCAGCCCCAGCATTTT
CASSGVGFFGGGISNQPQHF
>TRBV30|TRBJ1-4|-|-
TGTGCCTGGATTGCAGACGGGACAAGAATTGAAAAACTGTTTTTT
CAWIADGTRIEKLFF
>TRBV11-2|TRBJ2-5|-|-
TGTGCCAGCAGCGGGTGGGGCAGGGGAGCGACCCAGTACTTC
CASSGWGRGATQYF
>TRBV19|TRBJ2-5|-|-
TGTGCCAGTAGTCCAAGGACCGGGACGCCAGAGACCCAGTACTTC
CASSPRTGTPETQYF
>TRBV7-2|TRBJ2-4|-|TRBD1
TGTGCCAGCAGCGACTGGGACAGGGGCCCCAAAAACATTCAGTACTTC
CASSDWDRGPKNIQYF
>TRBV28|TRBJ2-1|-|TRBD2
TGTGCCAGCAGCCATGCCCTAGCGGCCTACAATGAGCAGTTCTTC
CASSHALAAYNEQFF
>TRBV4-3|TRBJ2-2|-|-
TGCGCCAGCAGCCATGAGGCAGATACCGGGGAGCTGTTTTTT
CASSHEADTGELFF
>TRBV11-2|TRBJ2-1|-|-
TGTGCCAGCAGCTTAAACTCCTACAATGAGCAGTTCTTC
CASSLNSYNEQFF
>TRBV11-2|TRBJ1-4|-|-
TGTGCCAGCAGCCCCTCGGTAGGGGAACTGTTTTTT
CASSPSVGELFF
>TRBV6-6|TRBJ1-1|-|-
TGTGCCAGCAGCCCAGTAAACTTGAACACTGAAGCTTTCTTT
CASSPVNLNTEAFF
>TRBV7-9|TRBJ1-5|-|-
TGTGCCAGCAGCTTAGAAGAAGGGGCGCCCCAGCATTTT
CASSLEEGAPQHF
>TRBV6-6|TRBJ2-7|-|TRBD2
TGTGCCAGCAGTAGCGGGACTTCCGTCGACCCCTACGAGCAGTACTTC
CASSSGTSVDPYEQYF
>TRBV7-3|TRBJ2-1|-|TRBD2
TGTGCCAGCAGCCCCCGGACAGAGTTTAGCGGGAGGGGCAATGAGCAGTTCTTC
CASSPRTEFSGRGNEQFF
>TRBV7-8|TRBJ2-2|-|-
TGTGCCAGCAGCTTCACGAACACCGGGGAGCTGTTTTTT
CASSFTNTGELFF
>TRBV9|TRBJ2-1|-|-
TGTGCCAGCAGCCCGATAGGGGCCTTTTACAATGAGCAGTTCTTC
CASSPIGAFYNEQFF
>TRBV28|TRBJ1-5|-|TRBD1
TGTGCCAGCAGTCCCGGGACAGGGGGCGGGAATCAGCCCCAGCATTTT
CASSPGTGGGNQPQHF
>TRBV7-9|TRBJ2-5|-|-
TGTGCCAGCAGCTTAGTAGCTGGGGGACGAGAGACCCAGTACTTC
CASSLVAGGRETQYF
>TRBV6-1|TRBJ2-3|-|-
TGTGCCAGCACCCTGGGGTGGAACACAGATACGCAGTATTTT
CASTLGWNTDTQYF
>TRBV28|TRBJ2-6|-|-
TGTGCCAGCAGTCCGCTTAGGACAGTTTTAATCTCTGGGGCCAACGTCCTGACTTTC
CASSPLRTVLISGANVLTF
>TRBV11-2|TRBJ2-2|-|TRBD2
TGTGCCAGCAGCTCGACTAGCGTCGGGGAGCTGTTTTTT
CASSSTSVGELFF
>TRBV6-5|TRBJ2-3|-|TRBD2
TGTGCCAGCAGCTGGGGACTAGTTGAGTCAGATACGCAGTATTTT
CASSWGLVESDTQYF
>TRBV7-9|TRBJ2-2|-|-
TGTGCCAGCAGCCCCAGGCGGGACACCGGGGAGCTGTTTTTT
CASSPRRDTGELFF
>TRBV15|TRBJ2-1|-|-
TGTGCCACCAGCAGAGGGGGCCGGGACTTCTTTCGGGTACACAATGAGCAGTTCTTC
CATSRGGRDFFRVHNEQFF
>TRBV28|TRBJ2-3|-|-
TGTGCCAGCGGGGATGGGAGCGGGTATCCAGATACGCAGTATTTT
CASGDGSGYPDTQYF
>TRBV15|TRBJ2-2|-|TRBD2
TGTGCCACCAGCAGAACGGGGACTAGCGGGATCACCGGGGAGCTGTTTTTT
CATSRTGTSGITGELFF
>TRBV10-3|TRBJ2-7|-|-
TGTGCCATCAGTGAGTGGCCCTCCGGCGAGCAGTACTTC
CAISEWPSGEQYF
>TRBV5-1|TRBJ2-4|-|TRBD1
TGCGCCAGCAGCTTGGGACAGGGGGCGGACATTCAGTACTTC
CASSLGQGADIQYF
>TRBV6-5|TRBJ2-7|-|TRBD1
TGTGCCAGTTGGGACAGGGGCTACGAGCAGTACTTC
CASWDRGYEQYF
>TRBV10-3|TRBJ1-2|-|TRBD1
TGTGCCATCAGCTCGACAGGGCCTGGTTATGGCTACACCTTC
CAISSTGPGYGYTF
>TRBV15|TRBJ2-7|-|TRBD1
TGTGCCACCAGCAGTCTCGACAGGGGGCATCGGGAGCAGTACTTC
CATSSLDRGHREQYF
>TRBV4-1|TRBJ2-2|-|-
TGCGCCAGCAGCCACTACACGGCCGTATATCTAGGTTTCACCGGGGAGCTGTTTTTT
CASSHYTAVYLGFTGELFF
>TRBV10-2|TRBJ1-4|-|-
TGCGCCAGCAGGAGGGGATCAACTAATGAAAAACTGTTTTTT
CASRRGSTNEKLFF
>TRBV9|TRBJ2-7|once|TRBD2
TGTGCCAGCATATTGGGCAGGACTAGCAGCTACGAGCAGTACTTC
CASILGRTSSYEQYF
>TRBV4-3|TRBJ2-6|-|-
TGCGCCAGCAGCCCACTGCGGGACTCTGGGGCCAACGTCCTGACTTTC
CASSPLRDSGANVLTF
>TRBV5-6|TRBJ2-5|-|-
TGTGCCAGCAGCTTGAACAGCGAAGAGACCCAGTACTTC
CASSLNSEETQYF
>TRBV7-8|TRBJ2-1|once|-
TGTGCCAGCACCAATACTCGTATCGGTGCCAATGAGCAGTTCTTC
CASTNTRIGANEQFF
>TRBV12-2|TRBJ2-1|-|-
TGTGCAAGTCGCTTAAAGCCATTCTACAATGAGCAGTTCTTC
CASRLKPFYNEQFF
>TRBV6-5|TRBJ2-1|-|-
TGTGCCAGCAGTTACTCGAGAAGGAGGGGGTATGAGCAGTTCTTC
CASSYSRRRGYEQFF
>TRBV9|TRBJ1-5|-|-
TGTGCCAGCAGCGTAGGGGGTAGCAATCAGCCCCAGCATTTT
CASSVGGSNQPQHF
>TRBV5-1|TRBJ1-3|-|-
TGCGCCAGCAGCTTTAACGGGGGCGTATCTGGAAACACCATATATTTT
CASSFNGGVSGNTIYF
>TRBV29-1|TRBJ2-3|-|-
TGCAGCGTTGACTGGGGGCGGGGAGATACGCAGTATTTT
CSVDWGRGDTQYF
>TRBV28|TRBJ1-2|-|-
TGTGCCAGCAGTTCCCCCGGGGGTAACTATGGCTACACCTTC
CASSSPGGNYGYTF
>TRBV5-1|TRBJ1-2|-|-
TGCGCCAGCAGCTTGGACCAGGGCTATGGCTACACCTTC
CASSLDQGYGYTF
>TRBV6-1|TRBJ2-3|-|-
TGTGCCAGCAGGGAAGGAGGGGTCAGGGATACGCAGTATTTT
CASREGGVRDTQYF
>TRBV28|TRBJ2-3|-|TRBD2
TGTGCCGCAAACCCTAGCGGGAGGGCCAAAGATACGCAGTATTTT
CAANPSGRAKDTQYF
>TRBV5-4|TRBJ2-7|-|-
TGTGCCAGCAGGACCTCTGGGAGCGACTACGAGCAGTACTTC
CASRTSGSDYEQYF
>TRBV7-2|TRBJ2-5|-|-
TGTGCCAGCAGCTCCTCCAGGGCAGAAGAGACCCAGTACTTC
CASSSSRAEETQYF